This T cell receptor (beta chain) was sequenced in a study of graft-versus-host responses after intestinal transplantation. Whole-study results and caveats: Early post-transplant HvG declines showed an association with peak circulating GvH clone levels.

In the case of this clone: The antigen is undetermined.

TCRdb's table, derived via immunoSEQ multiplex PCR, lists solely in-frame clones and lacks some. This table has 90,000 to 130,000 clones, just over 90% appearing once. CDR3 length: 15 residues. The sample was unstimulated CD4+ T cells sorted from spleen or lymph node cells, taken before transplant. The sequence derives from a human donor who was the organ donor for an intestinal transplant. The J gene is TRBJ2-3, the V gene TRBV21-1; the table's D call TRBD1 went unverified against the DNA. TRBV21-1 is flagged as a pseudogene. The CDR3 is CASSSGRTSTDTQYF. The CDR3 nucleotides are TGTGCCAGCAGTTCTGGGCGAACTAGCACAGATACGCAGTATTTT.